The source of this T cell receptor beta chain is a study of blood T cell repertoires in COVID-19 (dated by TCRdb to about 2020). Study-level background: Collaborator samples came from the United States, Italy and Spain and covered acute and convalescent phases of COVID-19. The prospective study material was composed of cDNA or gDNA derived from T cells, B-cell-depleted T cells, or PBMCs. Deeply sampled blood TCRbeta repertoires from subjects exposed to, actively infected with, or recovered from COVID-19 were included in the dataset. The repertoires were released in a freely available public database intended as a resource for research on the immune response to SARS-CoV-2. The samples were drawn from two sources: the first 160 participants of the ongoing ImmuneRACE study, and 1,000 to 1,500 subjects contributed by 6 global collaborators. A de-identified subject ID, COVID-19 status, age in years and sex were almost always included in the sample metadata. HLA class I and class II types, where available, came from metadata supplied by the sample provider rather than from assay-based typing. What the study reported, not specific to this receptor: Clinical and demographic metadata were provided uncurated, with the amount varying by source and participant.

The immunoSEQ Assay, a bias-controlled multiplex PCR, was used to amplify TCRbeta CDR3 regions from genomic DNA. The authors processed their data as follows. Nucleated cell counts per sample were estimated from amplification of reference gene primers within the assay. To quantify the absolute abundance of each unique TCRbeta CDR3 rearrangement, sequence reads were collapsed and filtered. For each sample, productive Simpson clonality was calculated by taking the square root of Simpson's diversity index across productive rearrangements. Entries here come from immuneACCESS through TCRdb and include only in-frame sequences with V and J called. Some clones fail to appear in such tables; in the studies checked, an unresolved V gene covers under half of the shortfall, and the cause of the remainder is unknown. The V and J calls and clone size were taken over from that table, and D and trimming were inferred from the DNA. Present in this sample are 120,000 to 150,000 clones, roughly 84% of which were seen just once. The ten largest clones take up less than 9% of the sample.

This clone was detected once. It has no known antigen specificity. No much larger clone exists at a distance of one base, and base qualities are not known. One collaborating source in Seattle enrolled patients while the patients were actively infected and followed the patients over time throughout the course of disease. Collaborating institutions collected whole blood in K2EDTA tubes following their own protocols. For TCRbeta analysis, collaborators shipped samples as frozen whole blood, isolated PBMCs, or DNA extracted from either of those sample types. Sequences KGHDR (CDR1) and SFDVKD (CDR2) are obtained from the germline V gene. Taken from cysteine to phenylalanine, the CDR3 has 16 residues. Solely the CDR3 DNA is kept, with 48 bases framed from the first base. V is cut by 1 base and J by 5 bases, and the space between the germline ends is 13 bases.

The specimen sequenced was peripheral blood. The TCR was taken from a young man with COVID-19, enrolled during active disease. Recombination connected TRBV24-1 to TRBJ2-2; the D segment could be TRBD1, given 7 matching bases. Here the CDR3 is given as CATSDFGGGRTGELFF. The DNA is TGTGCCACCAGTGATTTTGGAGGGGGCAGAACCGGGGAGCTGTTTTTT.